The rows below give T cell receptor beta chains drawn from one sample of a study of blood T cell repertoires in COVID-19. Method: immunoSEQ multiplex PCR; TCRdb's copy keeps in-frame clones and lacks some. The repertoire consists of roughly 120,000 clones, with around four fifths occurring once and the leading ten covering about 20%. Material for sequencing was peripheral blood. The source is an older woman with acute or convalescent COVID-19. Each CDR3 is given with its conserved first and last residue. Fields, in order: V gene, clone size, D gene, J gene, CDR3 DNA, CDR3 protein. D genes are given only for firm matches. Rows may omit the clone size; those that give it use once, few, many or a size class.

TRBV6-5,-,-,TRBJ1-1,TGTGCCAGCACTATGGACAGAAGGAGGACTGAAGCTTTCTTT,CASTMDRRRTEAFF
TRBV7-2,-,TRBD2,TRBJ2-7,TGTGCCAGCAGCTCCCGACTAGCGGGCCCTCGAGAGGAGTACTTC,CASSSRLAGPREEYF
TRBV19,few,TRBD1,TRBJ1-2,TGTGCCAGTAGTATTACAGGGGGCGACTATGGCTACACCTTC,CASSITGGDYGYTF
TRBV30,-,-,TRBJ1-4,TGTGCCTGGAGCCCGGACTTGGGCAATGAAAAACTGTTTTTT,CAWSPDLGNEKLFF
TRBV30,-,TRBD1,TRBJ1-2,TGTGCCTGGACGGACAGGGTAGCCTATGGCTACACCTTC,CAWTDRVAYGYTF
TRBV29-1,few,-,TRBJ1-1,TGCAGCGTTGAAGAGGTCCGGGTCGAAGGGATGGGGGGTCGGGTGGACACTGAAGCTTTCTTT,CSVEEVRVEGMGGRVDTEAFF
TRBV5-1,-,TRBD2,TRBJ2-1,TGCGCCAGCAGCACGTTTAGCGGGGCGCAGTTCTTC,CASSTFSGAQFF
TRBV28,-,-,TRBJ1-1,TGTGCCAGCAGTTTATATCGGGAGGGGACTGAAGCTTTCTTT,CASSLYREGTEAFF
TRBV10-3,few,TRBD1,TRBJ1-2,TGTGCCATCAGGACAGGGGTGGCAGATGGCTACACCTTC,CAIRTGVADGYTF
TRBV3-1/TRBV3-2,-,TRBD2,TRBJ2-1,TGTGCCAGCAGCCCTCCTCTAGCGGGTTCCTACAATGAGCAGTTCTTC,CASSPPLAGSYNEQFF
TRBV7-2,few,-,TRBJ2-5,TGTGCCAGCAGCCCTCGGCGGGCCTCGAGCGAGACCCAGTACTTC,CASSPRRASSETQYF
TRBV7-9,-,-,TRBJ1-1,TGTGCCAGCAGCTTACACACGATGAACACTGAAGCTTTCTTT,CASSLHTMNTEAFF
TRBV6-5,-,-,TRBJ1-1,TGTGCCAGCAGTTACTCATCCAGGGCTGAAGCTTTCTTT,CASSYSSRAEAFF
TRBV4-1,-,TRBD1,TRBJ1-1,TGCGCCAGCAGCCAATACAGCGCCGGGACAGGGGTTGAAGCTTTCTTT,CASSQYSAGTGVEAFF
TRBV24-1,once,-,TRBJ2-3,TGTGCCACCAGACGCGAAATAACAGATACGCAGTATTTT,CATRREITDTQYF
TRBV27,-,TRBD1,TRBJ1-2,TGTGCCAACGGACAGGGACATGGCTACACCTTC,CANGQGHGYTF
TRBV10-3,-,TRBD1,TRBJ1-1,TGTGCCACCTCAGTCGACAGGGCCACTGAAGCTTTCTTT,CATSVDRATEAFF
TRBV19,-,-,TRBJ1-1,TGTGCCAGTAGCCACAGGGCCATGAACACTGAAGCTTTCTTT,CASSHRAMNTEAFF
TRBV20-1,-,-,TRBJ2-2,TGCAGTGCTAGTCGCCGGGAAACCGGGGAGCTGTTTTTT,CSASRRETGELFF
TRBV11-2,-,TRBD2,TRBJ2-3,TGTGCCAGCAGCCCCGTGAGCGGGAGGGGAACAGATACGCAGTATTTT,CASSPVSGRGTDTQYF
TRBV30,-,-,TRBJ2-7,TGTGCCTGGAGCTCCGGGTTTTGGGACGAGCAGTACTTC,CAWSSGFWDEQYF
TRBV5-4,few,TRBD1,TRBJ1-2,TGTGCCAGCAGCACTCGACAGGGACGAGCTGGCTACACCTTC,CASSTRQGRAGYTF
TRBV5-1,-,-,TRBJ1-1,TGCGCCAGCAGCCGAGGGAGCACTGAAGCTTTCTTT,CASSRGSTEAFF
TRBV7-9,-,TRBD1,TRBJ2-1,TGTGCCAGCAGTTCACAGGGGGCCCTCTACAATGAGCAGTTCTTC,CASSSQGALYNEQFF
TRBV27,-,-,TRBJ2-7,TGTGCCAGCCGCGCCAAGCCTGGGAGCTCCTACGAGCAGTACTTC,CASRAKPGSSYEQYF
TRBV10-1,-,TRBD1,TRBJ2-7,TGCGCCAGCAGTGAGTTCGGACAGGGGTACGAGCAGTACTTC,CASSEFGQGYEQYF
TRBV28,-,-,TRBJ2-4,TGTGCTTCCAGGGAATTAGCCAAAAACATTCAGTACTTC,CASRELAKNIQYF
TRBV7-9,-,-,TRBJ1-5,TGTGCCAGCAGTGGGCAGAATCAGCCCCAGCATTTT,CASSGQNQPQHF
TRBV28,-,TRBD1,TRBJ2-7,TGTGCCAGCAGTGGGCCCGGGACAGGCTACTACGAGCAGTACTTC,CASSGPGTGYYEQYF
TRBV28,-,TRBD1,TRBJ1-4,TGTGCCAGCAGTTACCTGACAGGGACTAATGAAAAACTGTTTTTT,CASSYLTGTNEKLFF
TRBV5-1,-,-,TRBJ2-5,TGCGCCAGCAGCTTACAGGGAAGCGAGACCCAGTACTTC,CASSLQGSETQYF
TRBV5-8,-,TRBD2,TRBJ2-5,TGTGCCAGCAGCTTGGGGACGGGACTAGCGGCCCAAGAGACCCAGTACTTC,CASSLGTGLAAQETQYF
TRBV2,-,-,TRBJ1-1,TGTGCCAGCAGTCAGGGGATGGGCACTGAAGCTTTCTTT,CASSQGMGTEAFF
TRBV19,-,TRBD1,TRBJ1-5,TGTGCCAGTAGTACCCGGGACAGCCAGGAGCCATTTTTT,CASSTRDSQEPFF
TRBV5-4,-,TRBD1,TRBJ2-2,TGTGCCAGCAGCTTGGTGACAGGGGATACGACCGGGGAGCTGTTTTTT,CASSLVTGDTTGELFF
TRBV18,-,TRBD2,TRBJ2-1,TGTGCCAGCTCACCTCCCACTCGCGCGGGAGAAAGGGATGAGCAGTTCTTC,CASSPPTRAGERDEQFF
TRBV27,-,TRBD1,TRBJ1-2,TGTGCCAGCAGGCAAAGACAGGGGAACTATGGCTACACCTTC,CASRQRQGNYGYTF
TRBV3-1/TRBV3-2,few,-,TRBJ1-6,TGTGCCAGCAGCCAAGCCCGGCCAGGGGACCATTCACCCCTCCACTTT,CASSQARPGDHSPLHF
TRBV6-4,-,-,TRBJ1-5,TGTGCCAGCAGTGACTATAGGAGGGACTTGCCTGATCAGCCCCAGCATTTT,CASSDYRRDLPDQPQHF
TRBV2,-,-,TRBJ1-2,TGTGCCAGCACCCAACAGGACTATGGCTACACCTTC,CASTQQDYGYTF
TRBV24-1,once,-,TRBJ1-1,TGTGCCACCAGTGCGACAGACATCACTGAAGCTTTCTTT,CATSATDITEAFF
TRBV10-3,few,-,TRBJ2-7,TGTGCCATCAGTGAGTCGGACAGACCCTACGAGCAGTACTTC,CAISESDRPYEQYF
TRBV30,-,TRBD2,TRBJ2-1,TGTGCCTGGAATTGGGGGGGACCGCAAGCGAATGAGCAGTTCTTC,CAWNWGGPQANEQFF
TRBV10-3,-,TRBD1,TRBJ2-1,TGTGCCATCAGTGGACAGGGGGGTAGCGATGAGCAGTTCTTC,CAISGQGGSDEQFF
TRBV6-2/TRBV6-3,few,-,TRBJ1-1,TGTGCCAGCAGTTACTCTTCACACCGATCCACTGAAGCTTTCTTT,CASSYSSHRSTEAFF
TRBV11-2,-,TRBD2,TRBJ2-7,TGTGCCAGCAGCTGGGAGCGGGACTCCTACGAGCAGTACTTC,CASSWERDSYEQYF
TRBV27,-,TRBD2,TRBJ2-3,TGTGCCAGCAGTGGCACTCCGGGACTAGCTGGGTATTTT,CASSGTPGLAGYF
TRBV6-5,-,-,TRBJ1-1,TGTGCCAGCAGCCGGAACACTGAAGCTTTCTTT,CASSRNTEAFF
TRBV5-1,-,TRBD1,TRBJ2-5,TGCGCCAGCAGCGGAGCGACAGGGAAAGAGACCCAGTACTTC,CASSGATGKETQYF
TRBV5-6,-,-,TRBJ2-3,TGTGCCAGCAGCTTGCGGGCCAGGGTCCTTGGGGATACGCAGTATTTT,CASSLRARVLGDTQYF
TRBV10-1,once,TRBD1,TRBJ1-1,TGCGCCAGCAGTGACTCCGACAGGGGCACTGAAGCTTTCTTT,CASSDSDRGTEAFF
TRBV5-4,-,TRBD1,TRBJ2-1,TGTGCCAGCAGCTGGAGGGGACAGGGGGTCAATGAGCAGTTCTTC,CASSWRGQGVNEQFF
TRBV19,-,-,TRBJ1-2,TGTGCCAGTAGTATAGGTCAGGGCCCTTGGTATGGCTACACCTTC,CASSIGQGPWYGYTF
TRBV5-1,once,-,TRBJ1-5,TGCGCCAGCAGCTTGGTGGCGGGTGAAAATCAGCCCCAGCATTTT,CASSLVAGENQPQHF
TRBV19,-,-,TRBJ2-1,TGTGCCAGTACCGCGACTCCCGATGAGCAGTTCTTC,CASTATPDEQFF
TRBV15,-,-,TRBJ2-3,TGTGCCACCAGCAGAGATCGAGGGGGTAGCACAGATACGCAGTATTTT,CATSRDRGGSTDTQYF